What follows are 13 T cell receptor beta chains derived from one specimen sequenced in a study of CD4+ T cells in melanoma. Assay used: immunoSEQ multiplex PCR; TCRdb lists only in-frame clones, some missing. The sample has roughly 110,000 clones; 92% are singletons. Sequenced input: peripheral blood. The receptors originated from a human donor with melanoma.

The genes are TRBV5-4 and TRBJ2-6, with D perhaps TRBD1 (7 bases). CDR1 and CDR2 from the germline V gene are SGHNT and YYREEE (reference sequence). V lost 0 bases and J 3 bases, leaving 13 bases between the germline ends. The CDR3 spans 17 residues. The CDR3 bases are TGTGCCAGCAGCTTGGCTCAGGGGGGCGATGGGGCCAACGTCCTGACTTTC. This translates into CASSLAQGGDGANVLTF.

The genes are TRBV28 and TRBJ1-5; D is undetermined. Germline V gene sequence: CDR1 MDHEN, CDR2 SYDVKM. Trimming stripped 7 bases from V and 2 bases from J, with 27 bases between. The CDR3 extends over 19 amino acids. The CDR3 region has the DNA TGTGCCAGCATTTCCACCCCACCGGGCCCCGGGAGCGGCAATCAGCCCCAGCATTTT. This translates into CASISTPPGPGSGNQPQHF.

This clone was observed a single time. The rearrangement links TRBV6-1 to TRBJ2-3; D may be TRBD2 (5 bases). CDR1 MNHNS and CDR2 SASEGT come from the germline V gene. The CDR3 totals 12 residues. V gave up 8 bases and J gave up 4 bases, with 10 bases separating them. In DNA, the CDR3 is TGTGCCAGCGAGGGTGGGGCAGATACGCAGTATTTT. It encodes CASEGGADTQYF.

The count of this clone is one. This chain joins TRBV27 and TRBJ1-2, with D possibly TRBD1 on 6 matching bases. This CDR3 spans 13 amino acids. V dropped 7 bases and J dropped 4 bases, with 13 bases sitting between them. Germline CDR1 reads MNHEY; CDR2 reads SMNVEV (reference sequence). CDR3 sequence: CASKPTGTYGYTF. CDR3 DNA sequence: TGTGCCAGCAAACCGACAGGAACCTATGGCTACACCTTC.

The chain combines TRBV7-2 with TRBJ2-5; D possibly uses TRBD1 or TRBD2 (5 bases each). The CDR3 contains 11 residues. Germline CDR1 is SGHTA and CDR2 is FQGNSA. V lost 8 bases and J lost 6, with 10 bases in between. The CDR3 DNA reads TGTGCCAGCGGGACCTCTCAGACCCAGTACTTC. It specifies CASGTSQTQYF.

This clone was seen only a few times. The V and J genes are TRBV29-1 and TRBJ2-6; 10 nucleotides align to TRBD1. The J segment lost 0 bases and the V segment lost 4 bases, leaving 6 bases of the junction unmatched. Germline CDR1 reads SQVTM; CDR2 reads ANQGSEA. The CDR3 covers 17 residues. Here the CDR3 reads CSVGMTGGYSGANVLTF. For the CDR3, the DNA is TGCAGCGTTGGGATGACAGGGGGCTACTCTGGGGCCAACGTCCTGACTTTC.

This chain joins TRBV14 and TRBJ2-5; perhaps TRBD1 as D (5 bases). CDR3 size: 16 residues. V shed 1 base and J shed 2 bases, with 14 bases lying between them. The germline V gene has CDR1 SGHDN and CDR2 FVKESK. CDR3 in amino acids: CASSQAEWTYQETQYF. CDR3 DNA sequence: TGTGCCAGCAGCCAAGCAGAATGGACATATCAAGAGACCCAGTACTTC.

The chain recombines TRBV7-2 with TRBJ1-2; D remains ambiguous. The V end was cut by 5 bases, the J end by 1 base, with 8 bases between. This CDR3 has 13 amino acids. Germline assignment: CDR1 SGHTA and CDR2 FQGNSA. CDR3 protein: CASSQDDNYGYTF. The DNA of the CDR3 is TGTGCCAGCAGCCAAGATGATAACTATGGCTACACCTTC.

V is TRBV10-3 and J is TRBJ2-3, with a weak D call TRBD1 (5 bases). There are 14 residues in the CDR3. V lost 3 bases and J 4 bases, leaving 11 bases between the germline ends. Per the germline V gene, CDR1 is ENHRY and CDR2 is SYGVKD. The CDR3 is CAISDVGAADTQYF. CDR3 DNA sequence: TGTGCCATCAGTGATGTTGGGGCCGCAGATACGCAGTATTTT.

J is TRBJ2-1 and V is TRBV4-3; D remains ambiguous. Trimming shortened V by 2 bases and J by 3 bases, and 5 bases separated the two germline ends. The length of the CDR3 is 13 residues. Germline CDR1 is LGHNA and CDR2 is YSLEER. Here the CDR3 DNA reads TGCGCCAGCAGCCAAAGAGTCTACAATGAGCAGTTCTTC. Residues: CASSQRVYNEQFF.

This clone was recorded a few times. The chain combines TRBV5-1 with TRBJ1-2; TRBD1 might be the D (6 bases). V was pared by 1 base and J by 4 bases, with 11 bases between. Germline V lookup: CDR1 SGHRS, CDR2 YFSETQ. The CDR3 extends over 14 amino acids. The CDR3 spells CASSLRDTTYGYTF. Here the CDR3 DNA reads TGCGCCAGCAGCTTGCGGGACACGACCTATGGCTACACCTTC.

The V gene is TRBV19, the J gene TRBJ2-5; D unresolved. The germline V gene has CDR1 LNHDA and CDR2 SQIVND (reference sequence). There are 13 residues in the CDR3. V was trimmed by 6 bases and J by 0 bases, leaving 8 bases between them. The CDR3 DNA follows: TGTGCCAGTAGCCTTGGACACCAAGAGACCCAGTACTTC. Protein product: CASSLGHQETQYF.

The rearrangement links TRBV9 to TRBJ2-3; perhaps TRBD2 as D (5 bases). V was cut by 3 bases and J by 1 base, with 15 bases left in between. The CDR3 totals 16 residues. In germline, CDR1 is SGDLS, CDR2 YYNGEE. As DNA, the CDR3 is TGTGCCAGCAGCGGACGACTAAATCCCGGCACAGATACGCAGTATTTT. This translates into CASSGRLNPGTDTQYF. Based on the CDR3 plus reference TRBV9 and TRBJ2-3, the full variable domain is DSGVTQTPKHLITATGQRVTLRCSPRSGDLSVYWYQQSLDQGLQFLIQYYNGEERAKGNILERFSAQQFPDLHSELNLSSLELGDSALYFCASSGRLNPGTDTQYFGPGTRLTVL.